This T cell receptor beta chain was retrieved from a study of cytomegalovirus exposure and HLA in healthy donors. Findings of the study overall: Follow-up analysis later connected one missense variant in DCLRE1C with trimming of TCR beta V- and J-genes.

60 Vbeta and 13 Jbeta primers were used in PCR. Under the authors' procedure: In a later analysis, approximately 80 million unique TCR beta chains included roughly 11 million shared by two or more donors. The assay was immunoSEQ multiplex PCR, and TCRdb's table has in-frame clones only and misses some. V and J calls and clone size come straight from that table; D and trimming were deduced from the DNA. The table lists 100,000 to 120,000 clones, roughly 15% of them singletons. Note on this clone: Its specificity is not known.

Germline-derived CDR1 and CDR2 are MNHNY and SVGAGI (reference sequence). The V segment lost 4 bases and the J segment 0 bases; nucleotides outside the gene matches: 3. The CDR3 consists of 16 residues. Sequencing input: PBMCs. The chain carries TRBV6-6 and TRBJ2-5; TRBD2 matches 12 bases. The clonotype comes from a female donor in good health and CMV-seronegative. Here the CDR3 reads CASSSGLAGDQETQYF. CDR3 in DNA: TGTGCCAGCAGTTCGGGACTAGCGGGCGACCAAGAGACCCAGTACTTC.